The rows below give T cell receptor beta chains drawn from one sample of a study of T-cell memory formation after mild COVID-19. TCRdb reprocessed the 5' RACE reads with MiXCR, giving one entry per CDR3 protein. This sample has some 200,000 distinct CDR3 sequences, with around 9.1% found just once. The sequenced material came from PBMCs or a T cell subset sorted from them (not recorded which). The receptors originated from a man aged 18-30 years who had mild COVID-19 (a few samples of this study predate the infection). Cell type and time point are not known. Both conserved end residues are part of each CDR3. D genes are given only for firm matches.

v_gene,d_gene,CDR3aa
TRBV5-1,TRBD1,CASSSQGTGTGELFF
TRBV3-1,TRBD1,CASSQRSGGDQETQYF
TRBV11-2,-,CASSLMLEETQYF
TRBV4-3,TRBD1,CASSRQGGDQETQYF
TRBV24-1,-,CATPREETQYF
TRBV20-1,-,CSASTAYGYTF
TRBV24-1,TRBD1,CATSDLEHTGTGNTGELFF
TRBV5-1,-,CASSPRQTSNTGELFF
TRBV12-3/TRBV12-4,TRBD1,CASSLSFRDRNYEQYF
TRBV20-1,TRBD1,CSAKSWAGQGATDTQYF
TRBV12-5,TRBD1,CASGLVLGQGIHEQFF
TRBV7-8,-,CASSLFLGRNTEAFF
TRBV24-1,-,CATQGEGGSADTQYF
TRBV15,-,CATSRQHASNGYTF
TRBV5-1,-,CASSSQGGDTQYF
TRBV7-9,-,CASSSRTAQPGYTF
TRBV7-2,-,CASSLVRGSGGYTF
TRBV7-3,TRBD1,CASSENGQGNTEAFF
TRBV4-2,TRBD2,CASSQASGDHYEQYF
TRBV7-9,-,CASSFSRGETQYF
TRBV7-2,-,CASSLAPIEYQTQYF
TRBV30,-,CAWSDDFSSGNTIYF
TRBV7-9,TRBD1,CASTRQGNTGELFF
TRBV11-3,-,CASSQGWDTQYF
TRBV27,TRBD1,CASSLTGGRGEKLFF
TRBV5-1,TRBD2,CASSLRDSGSTDTQYF
TRBV5-8,TRBD1,CASSIYTGAMNTEAFF
TRBV5-1,-,CASSLEGHLAKNIQYF
TRBV19,-,CASVRDANGNTGELFF
TRBV23-1,TRBD1,CASSHCRDRASATNEKLFF
TRBV4-2,TRBD1,CASSQGQVSSGANVLTF
TRBV5-1,-,CASNRGARLRGETQYF
TRBV7-2,-,CASSLPLGELFF
TRBV11-2,-,CASSGRGDEKLFF
TRBV28,TRBD1,CAILPGQGETQYF
TRBV7-3,TRBD1,CASSSFGQGEAFF
TRBV6-6,-,CASTKSLNTEAFF
TRBV3-1,-,CASSSAVPQLYF
TRBV4-1,-,CASSPYRDNTEAFF
TRBV5-1,-,CASSDPGTGELFF
TRBV4-2,TRBD2,CASSQALASGGLSSYNEQFF
TRBV9,-,CASSGGVTNEKLFF
TRBV18,-,CASSPDGPSEQPQHF
TRBV19,-,CASSMGGYSYEQYF
TRBV5-1,TRBD1,CASSLDGTGGTEAFF
TRBV19,-,CASSAQGSSGNTIYF
TRBV29-1,TRBD1,CSAKTGGVEKLFF
TRBV7-2,-,CASSYGRTQETQYF
TRBV24-1,TRBD1,CATRPGVGQGSADTQYF